The clone carrying this TCR beta chain came up a few times. Germline CDR1 reads LNHDA; CDR2 reads SQIVND (reference sequence). The CDR3 is made up of 15 amino acids. Trimming shortened V by 4 bases and J by 6 bases, and 18 bases separated the two germline ends. The record originates from a study of blood T cell repertoires in COVID-19. Study-level information: Donors in the United States, Italy and Spain gave samples during acute or convalescent COVID-19. Sources were T cells, B-cell-depleted T cells, or PBMCs; the material itself was cDNA or gDNA.

Original handling: Estimation of nucleated cell counts was performed using reference gene primer amplification. Method: immunoSEQ multiplex PCR; TCRdb's copy keeps in-frame clones and lacks some. The V and J calls and clone size were taken over from that table, and D and trimming were inferred from the DNA. The sample holds approximately 75,000 clones, about 93% seen once. The receptor's source is a human donor in a cohort sampled during active COVID-19. The sample comprised peripheral blood. The chain combines TRBV19 with TRBJ1-2, with D maybe TRBD1 (5 bases). CDR3 sequence: CASSTSGTPRDGYTF. The CDR3 DNA follows: TGTGCCAGTAGTACCTCCGGGACTCCAAGGGATGGCTACACCTTC.